This TCR beta chain was identified during a study of early T cells in non-severe SARS-CoV-2 infection. Between the trimmed V and J ends, which lost 1 base and 4 bases, there was a span of 8 bases. CDR1 SGHAT and CDR2 FQNNGV come from the germline V gene. This CDR3 is 14 amino acids long. TCRdb reanalysed the 5' RACE reads using MiXCR and keeps one entry per CDR3 protein. The sample consists of about 92,000 distinct CDR3 sequences, 15% to 20% of them appearing once. This clonotype has just a few counts. Sequenced: whole blood. The genes are TRBV11-2 and TRBJ2-1; D is possibly TRBD2 (5 bases). The receptor comes from an adult who was a healthcare worker with PCR-confirmed SARS-CoV-2 infection or an uninfected control (not recorded which). In DNA form, the CDR3 reads TGTGCCAGCAGCTTAGTCGGGGTGTACAATGAGCAGTTCTTC. Protein product: CASSLVGVYNEQFF.